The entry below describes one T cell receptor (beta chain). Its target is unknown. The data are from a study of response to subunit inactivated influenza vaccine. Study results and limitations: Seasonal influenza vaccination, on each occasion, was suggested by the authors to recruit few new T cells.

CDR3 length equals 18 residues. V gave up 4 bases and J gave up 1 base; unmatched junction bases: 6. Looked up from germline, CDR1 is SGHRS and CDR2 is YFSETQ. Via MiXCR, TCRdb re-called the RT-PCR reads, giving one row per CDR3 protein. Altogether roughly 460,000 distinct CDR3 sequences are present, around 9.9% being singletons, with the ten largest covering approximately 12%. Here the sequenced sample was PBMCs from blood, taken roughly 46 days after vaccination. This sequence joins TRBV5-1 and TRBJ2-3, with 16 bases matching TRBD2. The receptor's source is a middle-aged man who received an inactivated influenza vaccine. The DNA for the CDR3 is TGCGCCAGCAGCGGCGGGACTAGCGGGAGGGCCGGCACAGATACGCAGTATTTT. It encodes CASSGGTSGRAGTDTQYF.